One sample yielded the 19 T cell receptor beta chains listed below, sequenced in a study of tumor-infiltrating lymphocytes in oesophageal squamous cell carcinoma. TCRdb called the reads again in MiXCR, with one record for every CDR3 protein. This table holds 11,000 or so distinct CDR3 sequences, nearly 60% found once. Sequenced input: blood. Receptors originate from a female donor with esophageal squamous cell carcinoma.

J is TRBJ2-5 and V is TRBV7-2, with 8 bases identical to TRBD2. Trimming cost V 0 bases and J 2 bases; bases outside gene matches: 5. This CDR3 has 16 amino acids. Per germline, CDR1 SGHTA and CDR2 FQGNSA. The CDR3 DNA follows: TGTGCCAGCAGCTTAGCGAGCGGGAGATTGCAAGAGACCCAGTACTTC. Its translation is CASSLASGRLQETQYF.

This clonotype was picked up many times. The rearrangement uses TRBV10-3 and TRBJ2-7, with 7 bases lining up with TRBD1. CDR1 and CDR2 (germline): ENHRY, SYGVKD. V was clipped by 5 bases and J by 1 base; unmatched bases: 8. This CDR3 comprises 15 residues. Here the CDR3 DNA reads TGTGCCATCAGTTCCGCCGGGACAGCGTCCTACGAGCAGTACTTC. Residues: CAISSAGTASYEQYF.

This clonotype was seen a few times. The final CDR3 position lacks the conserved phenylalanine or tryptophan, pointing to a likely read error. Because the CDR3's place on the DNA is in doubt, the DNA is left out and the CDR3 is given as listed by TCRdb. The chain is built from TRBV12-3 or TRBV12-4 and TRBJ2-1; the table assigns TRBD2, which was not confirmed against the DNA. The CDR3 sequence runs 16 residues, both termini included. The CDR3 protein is CASSWEGFDSPLHFGN.

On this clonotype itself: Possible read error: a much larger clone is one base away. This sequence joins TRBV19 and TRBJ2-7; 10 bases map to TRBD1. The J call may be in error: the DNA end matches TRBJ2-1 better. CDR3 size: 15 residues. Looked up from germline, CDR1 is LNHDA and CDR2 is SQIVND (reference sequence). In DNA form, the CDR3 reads TGTGCCAGTAAACCTCCGGGACAGGGGACCCACGAGCAGTTCTTC. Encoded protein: CASKPPGQGTHEQFF.

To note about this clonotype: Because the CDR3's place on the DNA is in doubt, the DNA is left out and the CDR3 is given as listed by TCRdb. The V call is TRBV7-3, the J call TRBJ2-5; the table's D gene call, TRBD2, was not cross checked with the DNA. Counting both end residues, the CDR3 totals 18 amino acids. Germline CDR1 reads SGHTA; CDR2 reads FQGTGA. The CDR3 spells CASSLAPSGGYLRAVLRF.

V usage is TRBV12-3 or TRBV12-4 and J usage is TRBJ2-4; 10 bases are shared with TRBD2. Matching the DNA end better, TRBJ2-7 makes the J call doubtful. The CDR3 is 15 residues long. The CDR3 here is CASSLRSSGSYEQYF. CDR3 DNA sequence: TGTGCCAGCAGTTTAAGGTCTAGCGGGAGCTACGAGCAGTACTTC.

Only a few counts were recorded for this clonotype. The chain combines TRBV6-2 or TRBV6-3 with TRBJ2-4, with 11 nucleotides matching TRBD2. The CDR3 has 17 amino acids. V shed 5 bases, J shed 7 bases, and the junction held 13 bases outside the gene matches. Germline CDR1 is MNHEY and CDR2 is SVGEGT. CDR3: CASSGGAIRTSGNIQYF. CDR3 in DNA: TGTGCCAGCAGTGGGGGGGCGATCCGGACTAGCGGGAACATTCAGTACTTC.

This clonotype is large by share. CDR3 nucleotides: TGTGCCAGCAGTGAGCGCTGGGGACAAACAATGGATGAGCAGTTCTTC. Its protein product is CASSERWGQTMDEQFF. The chain links TRBV6-1 to TRBJ2-1, with D maybe TRBD1 (6 bases). V was clipped by 3 bases and J by 8 bases, with 20 bases between them. Looked up from germline, CDR1 is MNHNS and CDR2 is SASEGT. This CDR3 is built from 16 residues.

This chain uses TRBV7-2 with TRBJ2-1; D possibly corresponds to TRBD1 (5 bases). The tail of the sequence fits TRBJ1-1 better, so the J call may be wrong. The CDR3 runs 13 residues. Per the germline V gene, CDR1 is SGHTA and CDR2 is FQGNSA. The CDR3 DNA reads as TGTGCCAGCAGCTTATCGGGGGGCACTGAAGCTTTCTTT. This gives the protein CASSLSGGTEAFF.

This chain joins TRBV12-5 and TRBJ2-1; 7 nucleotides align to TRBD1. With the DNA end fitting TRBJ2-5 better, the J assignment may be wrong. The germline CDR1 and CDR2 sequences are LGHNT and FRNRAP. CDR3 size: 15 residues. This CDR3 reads CASGLDSGQQSTQYF. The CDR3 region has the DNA TGTGCTAGTGGTTTGGACTCGGGACAGCAATCAACCCAGTACTTC.

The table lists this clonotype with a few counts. The DNA for the CDR3 is TGTGCCAGCAGCCTAATGGTGGTAGCGGGTGGCACAGATACGCAGTATTTT. As protein: CASSLMVVAGGTDTQYF. The gene calls are TRBV6-1 and TRBJ2-3; TRBD2 matches 7 bases. This CDR3 is 17 amino acids long. The germline gives CDR1 MNHNS, CDR2 SASEGT. J gave up 1 base and V 6 bases, and 13 bases lay outside the gene matches.

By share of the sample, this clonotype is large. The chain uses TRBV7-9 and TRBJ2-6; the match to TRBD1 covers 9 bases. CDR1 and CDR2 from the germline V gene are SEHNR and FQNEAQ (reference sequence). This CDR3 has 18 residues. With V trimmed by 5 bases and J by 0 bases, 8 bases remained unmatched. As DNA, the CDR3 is TGTGCCAGCAGCGGAGAACGGGACAGGGTCTCTGGGGCCAACGTCCTGACTTTC. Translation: CASSGERDRVSGANVLTF.

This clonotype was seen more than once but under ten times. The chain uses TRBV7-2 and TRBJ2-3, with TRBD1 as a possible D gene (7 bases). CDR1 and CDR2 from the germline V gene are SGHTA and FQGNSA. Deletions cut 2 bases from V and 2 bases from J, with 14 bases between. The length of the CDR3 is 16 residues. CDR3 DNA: TGTGCCAGCAGCTTAAGGCAGGGGGGCGACACAGATACGCAGTATTTT. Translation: CASSLRQGGDTDTQYF.

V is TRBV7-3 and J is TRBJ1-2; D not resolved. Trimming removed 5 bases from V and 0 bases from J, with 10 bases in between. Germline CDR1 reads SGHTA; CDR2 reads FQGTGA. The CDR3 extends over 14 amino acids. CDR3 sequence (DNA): TGTGCCAGCAGCCCGGACGGAGCTAACTATGGCTACACCTTC. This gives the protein CASSPDGANYGYTF.

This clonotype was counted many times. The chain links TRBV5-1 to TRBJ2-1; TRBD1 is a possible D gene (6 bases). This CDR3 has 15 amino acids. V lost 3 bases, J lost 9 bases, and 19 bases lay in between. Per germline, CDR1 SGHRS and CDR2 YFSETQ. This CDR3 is CASSWGTSRQFEQFF. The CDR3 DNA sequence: TGCGCCAGCAGCTGGGGGACATCAAGGCAATTTGAGCAGTTCTTC. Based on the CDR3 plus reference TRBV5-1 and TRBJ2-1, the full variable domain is KAGVTQTPRYLIKTRGQQVTLSCSPISGHRSVSWYQQTPGQGLQFLFEYFSETQRNKGNFPGRFSGRQFSNSRSEMNVSTLELGDSALYLCASSWGTSRQFEQFFGPGTRLTVL.

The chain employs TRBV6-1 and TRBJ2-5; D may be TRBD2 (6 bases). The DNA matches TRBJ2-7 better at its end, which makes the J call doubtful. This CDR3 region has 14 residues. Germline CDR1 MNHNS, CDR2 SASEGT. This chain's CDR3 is CASSRDFSSYEQYF. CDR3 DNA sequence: TGTGCCAGCTCAAGGGACTTCAGCTCCTACGAGCAGTACTTC.

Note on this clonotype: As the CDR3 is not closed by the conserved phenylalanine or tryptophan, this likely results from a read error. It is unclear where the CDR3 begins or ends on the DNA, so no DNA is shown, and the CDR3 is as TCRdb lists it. The CDR3 protein is CASSLRGGNGYTFGP. The chain has TRBV12-3 or TRBV12-4 and TRBJ2-6; TRBD1, the table's D call, was not compared with the DNA. The CDR3 is made up of 15 amino acids, end residues included.

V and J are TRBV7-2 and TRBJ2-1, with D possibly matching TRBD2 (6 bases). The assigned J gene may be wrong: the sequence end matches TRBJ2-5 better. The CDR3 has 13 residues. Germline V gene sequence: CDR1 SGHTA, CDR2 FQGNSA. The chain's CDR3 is CASSLSGGETQYF. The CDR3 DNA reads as TGTGCCAGCAGCTTATCTGGGGGGGAGACCCAGTACTTC.

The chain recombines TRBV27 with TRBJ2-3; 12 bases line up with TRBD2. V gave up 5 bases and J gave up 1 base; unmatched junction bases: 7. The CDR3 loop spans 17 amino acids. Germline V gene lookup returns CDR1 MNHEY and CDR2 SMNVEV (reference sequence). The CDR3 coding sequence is TGTGCCAGCAGTCCCAGGACTAGCGGGATAGGCACAGATACGCAGTATTTT. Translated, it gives CASSPRTSGIGTDTQYF.